This TCR beta chain is from a study of OX40 agonist ivuxolimab in advanced cancers. Only a few counts were recorded for this clone. The CDR3 spans 15 residues. Germline lookup yields CDR1 SGHRS and CDR2 YFSETQ. The V gene lost 4 bases and the J gene lost 5 bases, with 18 bases spanning the gap. Some clones are missing from TCRdb's copy, which holds only in-frame ones; the method was immunoSEQ multiplex PCR. The repertoire holds tens of thousands of clones, with approximately 86% as singletons. The J gene is TRBJ2-5, the V gene TRBV5-1; tentatively, D is TRBD1 or TRBD2 (5 bases each). Sequenced material: CD4+ or CD8+ T cells sorted from blood, taken in a trial of the OX40 agonist ivuxolimab. The receptor was isolated from an adult with an advanced solid tumor such as melanoma, head and neck, liver or kidney cancer. The CDR3 DNA sequence: TGCGCCAGCAGCCGGGCAGGGACCTCAGGCGAGACCCAGTACTTC. It codes for CASSRAGTSGETQYF.